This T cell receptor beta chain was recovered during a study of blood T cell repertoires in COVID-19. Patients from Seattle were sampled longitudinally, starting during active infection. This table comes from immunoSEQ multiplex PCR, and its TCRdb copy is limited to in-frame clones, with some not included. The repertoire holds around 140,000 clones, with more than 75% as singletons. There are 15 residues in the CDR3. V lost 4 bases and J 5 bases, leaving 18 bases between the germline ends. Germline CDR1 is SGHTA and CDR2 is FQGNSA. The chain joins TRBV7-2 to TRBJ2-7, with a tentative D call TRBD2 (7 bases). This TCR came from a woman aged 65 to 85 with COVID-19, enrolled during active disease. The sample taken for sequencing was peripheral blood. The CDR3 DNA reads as TGTGCCAGCAGCTGGACACGGGGGGCCAACAACGAGCAGTACTTC. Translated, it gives CASSWTRGANNEQYF.